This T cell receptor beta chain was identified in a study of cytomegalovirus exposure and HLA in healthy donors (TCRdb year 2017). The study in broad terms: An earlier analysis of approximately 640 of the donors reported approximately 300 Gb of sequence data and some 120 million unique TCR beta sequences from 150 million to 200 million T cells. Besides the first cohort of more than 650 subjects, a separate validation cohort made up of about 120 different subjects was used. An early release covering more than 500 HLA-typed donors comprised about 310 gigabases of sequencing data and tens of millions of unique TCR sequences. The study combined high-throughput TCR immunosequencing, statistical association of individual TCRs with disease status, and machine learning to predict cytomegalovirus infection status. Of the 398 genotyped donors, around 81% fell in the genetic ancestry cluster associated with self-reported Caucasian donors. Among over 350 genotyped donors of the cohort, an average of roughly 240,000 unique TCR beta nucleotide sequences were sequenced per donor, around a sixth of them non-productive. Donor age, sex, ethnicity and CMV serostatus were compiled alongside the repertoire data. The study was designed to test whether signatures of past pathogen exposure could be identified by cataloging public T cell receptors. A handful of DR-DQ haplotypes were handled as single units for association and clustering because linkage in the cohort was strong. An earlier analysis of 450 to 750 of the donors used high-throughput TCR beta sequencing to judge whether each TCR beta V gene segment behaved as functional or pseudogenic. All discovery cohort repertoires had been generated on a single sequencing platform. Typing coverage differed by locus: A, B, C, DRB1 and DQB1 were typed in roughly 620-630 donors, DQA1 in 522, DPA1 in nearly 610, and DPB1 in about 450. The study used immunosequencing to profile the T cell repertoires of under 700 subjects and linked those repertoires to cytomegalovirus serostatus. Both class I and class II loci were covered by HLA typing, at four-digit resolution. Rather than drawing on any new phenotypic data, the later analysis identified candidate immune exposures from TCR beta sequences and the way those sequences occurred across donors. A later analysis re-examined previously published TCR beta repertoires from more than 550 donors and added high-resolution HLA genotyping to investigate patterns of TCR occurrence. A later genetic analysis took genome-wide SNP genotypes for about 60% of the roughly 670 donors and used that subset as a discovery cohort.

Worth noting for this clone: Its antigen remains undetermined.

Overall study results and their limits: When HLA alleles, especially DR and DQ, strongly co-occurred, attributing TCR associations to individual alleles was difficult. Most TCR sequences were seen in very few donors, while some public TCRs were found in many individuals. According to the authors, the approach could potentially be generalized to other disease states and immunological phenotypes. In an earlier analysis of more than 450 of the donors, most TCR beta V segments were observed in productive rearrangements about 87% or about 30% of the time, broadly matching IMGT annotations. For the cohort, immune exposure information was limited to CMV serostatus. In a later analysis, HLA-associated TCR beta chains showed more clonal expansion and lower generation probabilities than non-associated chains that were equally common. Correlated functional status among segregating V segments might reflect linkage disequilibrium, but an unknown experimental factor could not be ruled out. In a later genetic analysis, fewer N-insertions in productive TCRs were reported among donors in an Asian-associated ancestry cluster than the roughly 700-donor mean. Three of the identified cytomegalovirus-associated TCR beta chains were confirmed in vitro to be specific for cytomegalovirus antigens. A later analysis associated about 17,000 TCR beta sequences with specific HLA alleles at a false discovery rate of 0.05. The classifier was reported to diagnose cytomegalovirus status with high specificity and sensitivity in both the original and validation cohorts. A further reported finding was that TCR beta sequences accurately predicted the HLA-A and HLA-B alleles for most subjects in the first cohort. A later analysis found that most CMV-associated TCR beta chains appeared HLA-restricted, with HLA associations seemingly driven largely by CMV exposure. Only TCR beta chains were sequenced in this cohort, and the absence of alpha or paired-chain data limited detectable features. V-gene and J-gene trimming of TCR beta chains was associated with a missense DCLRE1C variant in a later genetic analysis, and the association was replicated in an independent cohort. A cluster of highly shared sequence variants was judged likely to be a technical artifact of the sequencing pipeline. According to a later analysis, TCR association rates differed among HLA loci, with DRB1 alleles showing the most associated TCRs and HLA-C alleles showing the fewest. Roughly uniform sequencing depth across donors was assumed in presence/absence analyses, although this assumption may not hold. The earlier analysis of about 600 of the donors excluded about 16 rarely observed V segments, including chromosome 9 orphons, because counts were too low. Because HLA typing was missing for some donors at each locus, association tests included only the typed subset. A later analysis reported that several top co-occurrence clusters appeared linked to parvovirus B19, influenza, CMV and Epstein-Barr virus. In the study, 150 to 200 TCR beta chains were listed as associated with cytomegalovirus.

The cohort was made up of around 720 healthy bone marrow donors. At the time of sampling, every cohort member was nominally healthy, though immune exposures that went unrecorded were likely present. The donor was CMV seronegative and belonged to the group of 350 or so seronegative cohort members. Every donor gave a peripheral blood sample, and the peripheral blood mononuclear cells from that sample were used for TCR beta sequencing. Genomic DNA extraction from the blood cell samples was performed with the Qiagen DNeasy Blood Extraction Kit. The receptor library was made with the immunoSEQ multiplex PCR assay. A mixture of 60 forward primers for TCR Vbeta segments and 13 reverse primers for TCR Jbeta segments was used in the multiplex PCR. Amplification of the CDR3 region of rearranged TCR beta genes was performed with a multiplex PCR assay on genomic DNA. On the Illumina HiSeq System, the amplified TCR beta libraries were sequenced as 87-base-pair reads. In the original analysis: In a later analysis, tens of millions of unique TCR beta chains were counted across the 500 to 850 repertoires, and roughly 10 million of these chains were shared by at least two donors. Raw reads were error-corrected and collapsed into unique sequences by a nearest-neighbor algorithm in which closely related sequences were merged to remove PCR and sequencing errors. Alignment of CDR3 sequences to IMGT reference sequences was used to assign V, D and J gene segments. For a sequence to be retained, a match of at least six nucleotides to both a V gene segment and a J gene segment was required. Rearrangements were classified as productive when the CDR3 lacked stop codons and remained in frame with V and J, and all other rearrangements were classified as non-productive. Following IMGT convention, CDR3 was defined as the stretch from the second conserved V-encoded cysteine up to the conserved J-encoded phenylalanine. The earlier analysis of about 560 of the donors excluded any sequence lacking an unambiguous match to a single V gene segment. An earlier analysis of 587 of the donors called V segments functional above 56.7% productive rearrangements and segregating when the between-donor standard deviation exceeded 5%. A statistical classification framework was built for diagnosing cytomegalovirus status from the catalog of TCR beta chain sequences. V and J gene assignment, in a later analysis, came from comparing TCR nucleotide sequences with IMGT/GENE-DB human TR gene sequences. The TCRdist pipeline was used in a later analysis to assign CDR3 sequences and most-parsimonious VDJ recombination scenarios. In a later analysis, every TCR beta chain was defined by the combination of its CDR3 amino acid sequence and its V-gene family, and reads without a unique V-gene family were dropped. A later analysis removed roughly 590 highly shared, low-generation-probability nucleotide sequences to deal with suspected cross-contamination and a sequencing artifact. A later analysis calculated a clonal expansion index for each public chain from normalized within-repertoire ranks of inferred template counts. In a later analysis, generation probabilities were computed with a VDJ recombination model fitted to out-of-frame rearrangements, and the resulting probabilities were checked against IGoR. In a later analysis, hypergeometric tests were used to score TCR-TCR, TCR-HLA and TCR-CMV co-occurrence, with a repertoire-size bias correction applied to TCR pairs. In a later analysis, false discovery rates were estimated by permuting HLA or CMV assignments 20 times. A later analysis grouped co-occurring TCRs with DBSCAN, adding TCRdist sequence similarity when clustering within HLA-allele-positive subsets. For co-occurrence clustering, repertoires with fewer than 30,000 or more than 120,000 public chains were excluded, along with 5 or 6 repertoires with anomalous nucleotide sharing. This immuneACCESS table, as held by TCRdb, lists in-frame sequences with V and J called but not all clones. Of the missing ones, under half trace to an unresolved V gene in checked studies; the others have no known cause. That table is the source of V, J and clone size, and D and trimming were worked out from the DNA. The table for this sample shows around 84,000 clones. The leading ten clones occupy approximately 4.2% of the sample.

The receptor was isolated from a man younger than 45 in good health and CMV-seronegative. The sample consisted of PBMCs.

Read as DNA, the sequence is TGCGCCAGCAGCCAAACAGGACAGGGCCAAGCCAAAAACATTCAGTACTTC. This yields the protein CASSQTGQGQAKNIQYF. The sequence is built from TRBV4-1 and TRBJ2-4; TRBD1 fits 8 bases in the junction. Including the terminal cysteine and phenylalanine, the CDR3 comprises 17 residues. Kept here is only the CDR3 DNA, which spans 51 bases and is read in frame from base 1. CDR1 and CDR2 (MGHRA, YSYEKL) derive from the germline V gene. Trimming leaves V shorter by 2 bases and J shorter by 0 bases, with the junction holding 6 bases beyond the gene matches.